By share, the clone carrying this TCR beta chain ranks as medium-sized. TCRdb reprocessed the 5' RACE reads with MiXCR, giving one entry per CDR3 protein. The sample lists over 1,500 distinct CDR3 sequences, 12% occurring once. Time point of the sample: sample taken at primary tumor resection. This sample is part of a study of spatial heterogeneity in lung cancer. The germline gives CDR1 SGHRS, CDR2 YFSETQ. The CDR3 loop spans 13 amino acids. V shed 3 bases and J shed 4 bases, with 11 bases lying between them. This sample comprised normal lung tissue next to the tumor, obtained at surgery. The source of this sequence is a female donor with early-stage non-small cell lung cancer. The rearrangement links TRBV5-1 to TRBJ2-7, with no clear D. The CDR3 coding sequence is TGCGCCAGCAGCTCTGACGGCCGATACGAGCAGTACGTC. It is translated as CASSSDGRYEQYV.